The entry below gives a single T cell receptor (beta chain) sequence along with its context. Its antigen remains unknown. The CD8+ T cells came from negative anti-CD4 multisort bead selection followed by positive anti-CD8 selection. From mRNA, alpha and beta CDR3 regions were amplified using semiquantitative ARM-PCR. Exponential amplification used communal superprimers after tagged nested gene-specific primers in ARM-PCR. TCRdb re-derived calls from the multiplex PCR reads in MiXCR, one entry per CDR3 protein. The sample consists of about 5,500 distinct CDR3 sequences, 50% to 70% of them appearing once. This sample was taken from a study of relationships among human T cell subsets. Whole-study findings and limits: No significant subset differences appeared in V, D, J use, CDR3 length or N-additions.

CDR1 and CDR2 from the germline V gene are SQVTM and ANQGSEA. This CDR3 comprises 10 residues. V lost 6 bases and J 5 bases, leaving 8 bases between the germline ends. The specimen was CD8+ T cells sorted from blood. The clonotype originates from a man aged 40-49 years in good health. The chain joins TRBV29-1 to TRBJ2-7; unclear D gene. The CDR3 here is CSVLGHEQYF. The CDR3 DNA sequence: TGCAGCGTCCTAGGGCACGAGCAGTACTTC.